The 9 T cell receptor beta chains presented below share a single source sample, sequenced in a study of T cell changes during pregnancy in multiple sclerosis. Here immunoSEQ multiplex PCR was the method, and the copy in TCRdb shows in-frame clones only, minus some. The profile shows tens of thousands of clones, about 92% of them singletons. The sample consisted of CD4+ T cells from peripheral blood mononuclear cells, taken after pregnancy. The source is a female donor in good health, enrolled as a control in a pregnancy study.

The V call is TRBV30, the J call TRBJ1-1, with D unresolved. The CDR3 has 13 residues. V was pared by 0 bases and J by 4 bases, with 9 bases between. Germline CDR1 is GTSNPN and CDR2 is SVGIG (reference sequence). CDR3 nucleotide sequence: TGTGCCTGGAGTGTACGACGGGGCACTGAAGCTTTCTTT. Its translation is CAWSVRRGTEAFF.

The CDR3 bases are TGTGCCAGCAGCTTGTTAGGACTCGTGAACACTGAAGCTTTCTTT. It encodes CASSLLGLVNTEAFF. The rearrangement links TRBV5-6 to TRBJ1-1; D is ambiguous. The V end was cut by 1 base, the J end by 0 bases, with 10 bases between. The CDR3 has 15 amino acids. Germline V gives CDR1 SGHDT, CDR2 YYEEEE.

This chain links TRBV2 with TRBJ1-4, with D unresolved. The CDR3 is 14 amino acids. Germline V CDR1 and CDR2: SNHLY, FYNNEI. V was pared by 6 bases and J by 4 bases, with 12 bases between. DNA for the CDR3: TGTGCCAGCAGAAGGACCGGGATTAATGAAAAACTGTTTTTT. Translated, it gives CASRRTGINEKLFF.

The chain carries TRBV7-2 and TRBJ1-1; D is possibly TRBD1 (6 bases). V was clipped by 1 base and J by 0 bases, with 6 bases between them. This CDR3 is 14 amino acids long. CDR1 is SGHTA, CDR2 FQGNSA, per germline. CDR3: CASSLGQVNTEAFF. CDR3 bases: TGTGCCAGCAGCTTAGGACAGGTGAACACTGAAGCTTTCTTT.

This clone was seen many times. This rearrangement joins TRBV6-6 to TRBJ2-7; TRBD1 is a possible D gene (6 bases). Trimming left V 7 bases short and J 6 bases short, with 13 bases between. Looked up from germline, CDR1 is MNHNY and CDR2 is SVGAGI (reference sequence). The CDR3 has 12 amino acids. The CDR3 loop reads CASTRDTSEQYF. The CDR3 coding sequence is TGTGCCAGCACCCGGGACACCAGCGAGCAGTACTTC.

The sample holds one count of this clone. The genes are TRBV5-4 and TRBJ1-3; maybe TRBD1 (5 bases). The CDR3 extends over 17 amino acids. Germline assignment: CDR1 SGHNT and CDR2 YYREEE (reference sequence). The germline V and J ends were trimmed by 3 bases and 0 bases, with 16 bases remaining between them. Here the CDR3 reads CASSWGGRGNSGNTIYF. The DNA for the CDR3 is TGTGCCAGCAGCTGGGGGGGACGGGGAAACTCTGGAAACACCATATATTTT.

The chain joins TRBV18 to TRBJ1-2, with D possibly TRBD1 on 6 matching bases. Trimming cost V 8 bases and J 3 bases, with 16 bases left between them. This CDR3 has 14 amino acids. Germline lookup yields CDR1 KGHSH and CDR2 LQKENI. In DNA form, the CDR3 reads TGTGCCAGCGGAGGATTGACAGGAGACTATGGCTACACCTTC. This encodes CASGGLTGDYGYTF.

This chain joins TRBV4-3 and TRBJ2-7; the match to TRBD2 covers 11 bases. J lost 5 bases, V lost 0 bases, and 12 bases had no gene match. Germline-derived CDR1 and CDR2 are LGHNA and YSLEER. The CDR3 has 18 amino acids. The CDR3 here is CASSQDVPPTSGGDEQYF. The CDR3 bases are TGCGCCAGCAGCCAAGATGTCCCCCCTACTAGCGGGGGCGACGAGCAGTACTTC.

The gene calls are TRBV29-1 and TRBJ2-2, with 15 bases lining up with TRBD2. J lost 7 bases, V lost 4 bases, and 7 bases had no gene match. The CDR3 covers 16 residues. Germline V gives CDR1 SQVTM, CDR2 ANQGSEA. The CDR3 sequence is CSVAGTSGGSGGELFF. DNA of the CDR3: TGCAGCGTTGCCGGGACTAGCGGGGGGTCGGGCGGGGAGCTGTTTTTT.